These 20 T cell receptor beta chains were all obtained from the same sample, sequenced in a study of cytomegalovirus exposure and HLA in healthy donors. Sequencing used immunoSEQ multiplex PCR; TCRdb keeps in-frame clones, though not all of them. The table records about 190,000 clones, about 84% of them present only once. The sample taken for sequencing was PBMCs. Receptors originate from a woman under 30 in good health and CMV-seronegative.

The chain links TRBV27 to TRBJ2-3; possible D gene TRBD2, 5 bases. Per germline, CDR1 MNHEY and CDR2 SMNVEV (reference sequence). V shed 5 bases and J shed 1 base, with 16 bases lying between them. This CDR3 comprises 16 residues. The CDR3 sequence is CASSPPKRTRTDTQYF. The CDR3 DNA is TGTGCCAGCAGTCCACCAAAAAGGACTCGCACAGATACGCAGTATTTT.

The rearrangement uses TRBV4-2 and TRBJ1-1, with a tentative D call TRBD1 (5 bases). Germline V gene sequence: CDR1 LGHNA, CDR2 YNFKEQ. This CDR3 has 14 residues. The germline V and J ends were trimmed by 4 bases and 11 bases, with 20 bases remaining between them. The CDR3 is CASSPAAQGNRAFF. The CDR3, as DNA: TGTGCCAGCAGCCCGGCGGCCCAGGGAAATCGGGCTTTCTTT.

The chain links TRBV10-3 to TRBJ1-5; D call uncertain. CDR1 and CDR2 (germline): ENHRY, SYGVKD. The V and J ends lost 2 bases and 5 bases respectively, with 7 bases between them. The length of the CDR3 is 13 residues. The CDR3: CAISEGGDQPQHF. CDR3 sequence (DNA): TGTGCCATCAGTGAGGGCGGGGATCAGCCCCAGCATTTT.

CDR3 nucleotide sequence: TGTGCCAGCAGTGAGGGACTAGCGGGACTAAAGGGGGAGACCCAGTACTTC. Translated: CASSEGLAGLKGETQYF. The rearrangement links TRBV2 to TRBJ2-5, with 13 positions matching TRBD2. The CDR3 totals 17 residues. The V gene end was trimmed by 3 bases and the J gene end by 5 bases; junction bases not matched to a gene: 9. Per the germline V gene, CDR1 is SNHLY and CDR2 is FYNNEI.

This sequence joins TRBV6-1 and TRBJ1-2; a possible D gene is TRBD1 (6 bases). The V end was cut by 11 bases, the J end by 3 bases, with 19 bases between. The germline V gene has CDR1 MNHNS and CDR2 SASEGT. This CDR3 contains 14 residues. In DNA form, the CDR3 reads TGTGCCGGAACGGGGGGCCCGCTTCACTATGGCTACACCTTC. Its protein is CAGTGGPLHYGYTF.

The gene calls are TRBV6-5 and TRBJ2-1, with TRBD2 identical over 8 bases. V was pared by 6 bases and J by 6 bases, with 10 bases of the junction left unmatched. Germline V gives CDR1 MNHEY, CDR2 SVGAGI. This CDR3 is built from 15 residues. CDR3 nucleotide sequence: TGTGCCAGCAGCCTCGGGAGGGCCCTTTTCAATGAGCAGTTCTTC. Its protein is CASSLGRALFNEQFF.

This chain joins TRBV12-5 and TRBJ1-2; the D gene is possibly TRBD1 (6 bases). The CDR3 runs to 16 residues. CDR1 is LGHNT, CDR2 FRNRAP, per germline. Trimming stripped 4 bases from V and 2 bases from J, with 17 bases between. This CDR3 reads CASGSKTGLRNYGYTF. CDR3 nucleotide sequence: TGTGCTAGTGGTTCCAAGACAGGTCTAAGAAACTATGGCTACACCTTC.

This rearrangement joins TRBV2 to TRBJ1-5, with no clear D. Trimming left V 6 bases short and J 0 bases short, with 12 bases between. CDR1 is SNHLY, CDR2 FYNNEI, per germline. The CDR3 has 15 amino acids. The CDR3 sequence is CASSPGFTSNQPQHF. In nucleotides, the CDR3 is TGTGCCAGCAGCCCCGGGTTTACTAGCAATCAGCCCCAGCATTTT.

The V gene is TRBV4-2, the J gene TRBJ1-4, with 7 bases fitting TRBD1. This CDR3 region has 15 residues. Trimming cost V 0 bases and J 7 bases; bases outside gene matches: 5. From germline, CDR1 is LGHNA and CDR2 YNFKEQ. The CDR3 sequence is CASSQDYRGAEKLFF. The CDR3, as DNA: TGTGCCAGCAGCCAAGATTACAGGGGAGCTGAAAAACTGTTTTTT.

This sequence joins TRBV6-1 and TRBJ2-5, with a possible D match to TRBD1 (6 bases). Germline CDR1 MNHNS, CDR2 SASEGT. This CDR3 is 15 amino acids long. The ends were cut back, 6 bases at V and 2 bases at J, with 16 bases in the middle. The CDR3 protein is CASRHLTGPQETQYF. As DNA, the CDR3 is TGTGCCAGCAGACACCTGACAGGACCTCAAGAGACCCAGTACTTC.

This chain links TRBV10-3 with TRBJ1-1; D ambiguous. This CDR3 contains 14 residues. Germline CDR1 ENHRY, CDR2 SYGVKD. The V end lost 4 bases, the J end lost 0 bases, and 9 bases lay between the germline ends. The CDR3 sequence: CAISAQLLNTEAFF. In nucleotides, the CDR3 is TGTGCCATCAGTGCACAGCTCTTGAACACTGAAGCTTTCTTT.

This clone was counted a few times. This rearrangement joins TRBV2 to TRBJ1-5; D possibly corresponds to TRBD1 (5 bases). The CDR3 is 12 amino acids. Trimming took 4 bases from V and 10 from J, leaving 11 bases between them. CDR1 SNHLY and CDR2 FYNNEI come from the germline V gene. CDR3 DNA: TGTGCCAGCAGTGTAGCGCAGGGCCCCCAGCATTTT. Translated: CASSVAQGPQHF.

The V call is TRBV28, the J call TRBJ1-2; D is ambiguous. There are 15 residues in the CDR3. V was shortened by 1 base and J by 8 bases, with 17 bases between the two germline ends. CDR1 is MDHEN, CDR2 SYDVKM, per germline. In nucleotides, the CDR3 is TGTGCCAGCAGTTTATCTGGAGGGTCGAAACAGGGCTACACCTTC. It is translated as CASSLSGGSKQGYTF.

CDR3 amino acids: CASSPLRGTEAFF. CDR3 coding DNA: TGTGCCAGCAGCCCCCTACGGGGAACTGAAGCTTTCTTT. The rearrangement joins TRBV14 to TRBJ1-1, with D unclear. This CDR3 comprises 13 residues. Deletions cut 4 bases from V and 5 bases from J, with 11 bases between. The germline gives CDR1 SGHDN, CDR2 FVKESK.

The count of this clone is one. The chain combines TRBV5-4 with TRBJ2-2, with TRBD2 identical over 10 bases. The V segment lost 3 bases and the J segment 4 bases; nucleotides outside the gene matches: 6. In germline, CDR1 is SGHNT, CDR2 YYREEE (reference sequence). This CDR3 spans 16 amino acids. The CDR3 DNA follows: TGTGCCAGCAGCTCTGGGACTAGCGTCTCCACCGGGGAGCTGTTTTTT. This translates into CASSSGTSVSTGELFF.

The chain joins TRBV7-3 to TRBJ1-4; D is possibly TRBD1 (5 bases). With 5 bases removed from V and 7 bases from J, the gap between germline ends came to 11 bases. CDR1 is SGHTA, CDR2 FQGTGA, per germline. The CDR3 length is 13 residues. The CDR3 nucleotides are TGTGCCAGCAGCGGGGCGGGGGTTGAAAAACTGTTTTTT. Protein sequence: CASSGAGVEKLFF.

Of note for this clone: The sample has other DNA sequences that encode this CDR3 too. CDR3 sequence: CASSLGGQETQYF. CDR3 bases: TGCGCCAGCAGCTTAGGAGGTCAAGAGACCCAGTACTTC. The rearrangement joins TRBV5-1 to TRBJ2-5, with D maybe TRBD2 (5 bases). The ends were cut back, 2 bases at V and 2 bases at J, with 7 bases in the middle. CDR3 length: 13 residues. Germline lookup yields CDR1 SGHRS and CDR2 YFSETQ.

This clone was observed a few times. The V and J genes are TRBV29-1 and TRBJ1-2; D gene uncertain. The length of the CDR3 is 13 residues. V was pared by 3 bases and J by 7 bases, with 15 bases between. From germline, CDR1 is SQVTM and CDR2 ANQGSEA. CDR3 nucleotide sequence: TGCAGCGTTGATTTGCGTCGGGGAAGTGGCTACACCTTC. Amino acid sequence: CSVDLRRGSGYTF.

The V gene is TRBV28, the J gene TRBJ1-2; D may be TRBD1 (5 bases). Trimming took 2 bases from V and 7 from J, leaving 20 bases between them. This CDR3 has 16 amino acids. Germline assignment: CDR1 MDHEN and CDR2 SYDVKM. The CDR3 loop is CASSLASGGGQGGYTF. Here the CDR3 DNA reads TGTGCCAGCAGTTTAGCCTCCGGAGGAGGGCAGGGTGGCTACACCTTC.

As concerns this clone: The sample has other DNA sequences that encode this CDR3 too. The V call is TRBV5-1, the J call TRBJ1-1; D possibly corresponds to TRBD1 (6 bases). The V gene lost 0 bases and the J gene lost 0 bases, with 9 bases spanning the gap. Per germline, CDR1 SGHRS and CDR2 YFSETQ. CDR3 length: 15 residues. In nucleotides, the CDR3 is TGCGCCAGCAGCTTGGTACAGGGACTGAACACTGAAGCTTTCTTT. Protein: CASSLVQGLNTEAFF. Full variable domain (missing parts from reference TRBV5-1 and TRBJ1-1): KAGVTQTPRYLIKTRGQQVTLSCSPISGHRSVSWYQQTPGQGLQFLFEYFSETQRNKGNFPGRFSGRQFSNSRSEMNVSTLELGDSALYLCASSLVQGLNTEAFFGQGTRLTVV.